The next 26 T cell receptor beta chains were all read from a single sample in a study of cytomegalovirus exposure and HLA in healthy donors. Vbeta (60) and Jbeta (13) primers were used in the PCR. Sequenced by immunoSEQ multiplex PCR; TCRdb stores in-frame clones only, minus some. The sample yields around 130,000 clones, over 60% seen once. What was sequenced was PBMCs. The receptor set was obtained from a man in his late teens or twenties in good health and CMV-seronegative.

The chain carries TRBV5-6 and TRBJ1-6; D not certain. Deletions cut 2 bases from V and 0 bases from J, with 6 bases between. The V gene's germline CDR1 is SGHDT and CDR2 YYEEEE. This CDR3 is built from 15 residues. CDR3 DNA sequence: TGTGCCAGCAGCTTACCGAGCTCCTATAATTCACCCCTCCACTTT. Translation gives CASSLPSSYNSPLHF. The full variable domain, rest sourced from reference TRBV5-6 and TRBJ1-6, is DAGVTQSPTHLIKTRGQQVTLRCSPKSGHDTVSWYQQALGQGPQFIFQYYEEEERQRGNFPDRFSGHQFPNYSSELNVNALLLGDSALYLCASSLPSSYNSPLHFGNGTRLTVT.

The chain uses TRBV6-5 and TRBJ2-1, with 11 bases that match TRBD2. The CDR3 length is 14 residues. Trimming took 6 bases from V and 9 from J; bases not matched to a gene: 7. Germline V gives CDR1 MNHEY, CDR2 SVGAGI. In DNA, the CDR3 is TGTGCCAGCAGAAAAACTAGCGGGAGTGGTGAGCAGTTCTTC. Encoded protein: CASRKTSGSGEQFF.

V is TRBV11-2 and J is TRBJ2-1, with D perhaps TRBD2 (5 bases). The CDR3 is 15 amino acids. Germline V lookup: CDR1 SGHAT, CDR2 FQNNGV. V gave up 0 bases and J gave up 3 bases, with 9 bases separating them. The CDR3 DNA follows: TGTGCCAGCAGCTTAGAGGGAGAAGTCTACAATGAGCAGTTCTTC. It codes for CASSLEGEVYNEQFF.

The chain combines TRBV7-9 with TRBJ1-4; 8 nucleotides align to TRBD1. This CDR3 is built from 16 residues. The J segment lost 1 base and the V segment lost 4 bases, leaving 5 bases of the junction unmatched. CDR1 is SEHNR, CDR2 FQNEAQ, per germline (reference sequence). In nucleotides, the CDR3 is TGTGCCAGCAGCTACCCCACAGGGGGAACTAATGAAAAACTGTTTTTT. It yields the protein CASSYPTGGTNEKLFF.

This clone was counted once. The CDR3 loop is CASSLRPGLAGAGELFF. CDR3 in DNA: TGTGCCAGCAGTTTGCGCCCGGGACTAGCGGGAGCCGGGGAGCTGTTTTTT. This chain connects TRBV27 to TRBJ2-2, with 14 positions matching TRBD2. Trimming at V came to 3 bases and at J to 6 bases, leaving 6 bases not matched to a gene. This CDR3 has 17 residues. Germline lookup yields CDR1 MNHEY and CDR2 SMNVEV (reference sequence).

The chain uses TRBV15 and TRBJ1-4; no clear D gene. Germline CDR1 LNHNV, CDR2 YYDKDF (reference sequence). Trimming removed 0 bases from V and 5 bases from J, with 4 bases in between. The CDR3 contains 13 residues. The CDR3 is CATSRELNEKLFF. Written as DNA, the CDR3 is TGTGCCACCAGCAGAGAGCTAAATGAAAAACTGTTTTTT.

CDR3 protein: CASSGRGLIRNTEAFF. DNA for the CDR3: TGTGCCAGTAGCGGCAGGGGGCTTATTCGAAACACTGAAGCTTTCTTT. The chain links TRBV19 to TRBJ1-1; 8 bases fit TRBD1. This CDR3 is built from 16 residues. The ends lost 6 bases at V and 2 bases at J; junction bases unmatched: 11. Germline loops: CDR1 LNHDA, CDR2 SQIVND (reference sequence).

This clone was seen just once. V gene TRBV5-4 combines with J gene TRBJ2-7, with 14 bases lining up with TRBD2. From germline, CDR1 is SGHNT and CDR2 YYREEE (reference sequence). The CDR3 has 15 residues. Losses at the gene ends were 4 bases for V and 4 bases for J; bases not matched to a gene: 4. CDR3 amino acids: CASSVGLAGVYEQYF. In DNA, the CDR3 is TGTGCCAGCAGCGTGGGACTAGCGGGAGTTTACGAGCAGTACTTC.

The chain couples TRBV6-5 to TRBJ2-7; 7 bases are a match to TRBD2. CDR1 and CDR2 (germline): MNHEY, SVGAGI. This CDR3 region has 14 residues. V lost 4 bases and J lost 1; bases outside the gene matches: 4. For the CDR3, the DNA is TGTGCCAGCAGTTGGACTAGGGGTTCCTACGAGCAGTACGTC. Protein product: CASSWTRGSYEQYV.

V usage is TRBV7-2 and J usage is TRBJ2-5; 11 nucleotides align to TRBD2. V lost 1 base and J lost 1; bases outside the gene matches: 2. The CDR3 loop spans 16 amino acids. Germline V CDR1 and CDR2: SGHTA, FQGNSA. CDR3 DNA: TGTGCCAGCAGCTTAGGGGGACTAGCGGCCCAAGAGACCCAGTACTTC. This codes for CASSLGGLAAQETQYF.

The chain carries TRBV19 and TRBJ1-4, with a tentative D call TRBD1 (5 bases). The CDR3 sequence is 15 residues long. V was cut by 7 bases and J by 0 bases, with 12 bases left in between. The V gene's germline CDR1 is LNHDA and CDR2 SQIVND (reference sequence). The CDR3: CASTGPGATNEKLFF. The CDR3, as DNA: TGTGCCAGTACAGGCCCGGGGGCAACTAATGAAAAACTGTTTTTT.

This rearrangement joins TRBV10-3 to TRBJ2-7; possibly TRBD1 for D (6 bases). In germline, CDR1 is ENHRY, CDR2 SYGVKD. The CDR3 covers 14 residues. The V end lost 6 bases, the J end lost 0 bases, and 12 bases lay between the germline ends. CDR3 bases: TGTGCCATCAGGGACAGTGCGAGCTCCTACGAGCAGTACTTC. Translated, it gives CAIRDSASSYEQYF.

The chain employs TRBV6-5 and TRBJ1-1; maybe TRBD1 (6 bases). V dropped 7 bases and J dropped 3 bases, with 15 bases sitting between them. The CDR3 runs 14 residues. Germline CDR1 reads MNHEY; CDR2 reads SVGAGI. The CDR3 nucleotides are TGTGCCAGCAACGAGAGGGGGTACCACACTGAAGCTTTCTTT. The encoded protein is CASNERGYHTEAFF.

The chain is built from TRBV28 and TRBJ1-2; a weak D match, TRBD1 (5 bases). Germline CDR1 reads MDHEN; CDR2 reads SYDVKM. This CDR3 contains 14 residues. The V end was cut by 6 bases, the J end by 2 bases, with 13 bases between. The CDR3 nucleotides are TGTGCCAGCAGGGGTACAGGAGAAAACTATGGCTACACCTTC. It is translated as CASRGTGENYGYTF.

This clone was observed a single time. The chain is built from TRBV4-3 and TRBJ2-5; TRBD1 matches 8 bases. This CDR3 is 16 amino acids long. The germline gives CDR1 LGHNA, CDR2 YSLEER. The J segment lost 6 bases and the V segment lost 0 bases, leaving 9 bases of the junction unmatched. The CDR3 spells CASSQDTGGSKKTQYF. The DNA for the CDR3 is TGCGCCAGCAGCCAAGACACAGGGGGATCGAAAAAGACCCAGTACTTC.

The rearrangement uses TRBV9 and TRBJ2-1, with 11 bases fitting TRBD2. Germline assignment: CDR1 SGDLS and CDR2 YYNGEE. J was trimmed by 8 bases and V by 5 bases; bases with no gene match: 12. This CDR3 region has 16 residues. As DNA, the CDR3 is TGTGCCAGCAGTGTCCCCACTAGCGGGAGTTTGGATGAGCAGTTCTTC. It is translated as CASSVPTSGSLDEQFF.

V gene TRBV28 combines with J gene TRBJ2-7; D possibly corresponds to TRBD2 (6 bases). V was trimmed by 5 bases and J by 7 bases, leaving 12 bases between them. The CDR3 length is 12 residues. Germline V gene sequence: CDR1 MDHEN, CDR2 SYDVKM. The CDR3 here is CASSPRRGEQYF. The CDR3 region has the DNA TGTGCCAGCAGTCCCCGGAGGGGAGAGCAGTACTTC.

The chain recombines TRBV2 with TRBJ2-1; weak D call: TRBD2 (5 bases). Germline V CDR1 and CDR2: SNHLY, FYNNEI. Trimming cost V 3 bases and J 3 bases, with 6 bases left between them. The length of the CDR3 is 13 residues. The CDR3 protein is CASSEGSYNEQFF. CDR3 DNA: TGTGCCAGCAGTGAGGGGAGCTACAATGAGCAGTTCTTC.

This clone was seen a single time. The chain employs TRBV9 and TRBJ2-1, with 11 bases that match TRBD2. The CDR3 is 14 amino acids. After removal of 6 bases from V and 8 bases from J, the junction contained 7 bases not matched to a gene. Germline CDR1 is SGDLS and CDR2 is YYNGEE. The CDR3 DNA is TGTGCCAGCACTGTAGCGGGAGGGTCCTATGAGCAGTTCTTC. It specifies CASTVAGGSYEQFF.

The CDR3 loop is CASSRSRYNEQFF. The DNA of the CDR3 is TGTGCCAGTAGTAGGAGTCGGTACAATGAGCAGTTCTTC. V gene TRBV19 combines with J gene TRBJ2-1; D is unclear. Germline V gives CDR1 LNHDA, CDR2 SQIVND (reference sequence). Trimming removed 4 bases from V and 4 bases from J, with 8 bases in between. This CDR3 region has 13 residues.

Written as DNA, the CDR3 is TGTGCCAGCAGTCCGTCCCGGGGGATCGGGGCCCAGCATTTT. Protein product: CASSPSRGIGAQHF. The rearrangement joins TRBV6-5 to TRBJ1-5; possible D gene TRBD1, 5 bases. The CDR3 has 14 amino acids. The V gene lost 5 bases and the J gene lost 11 bases, with 19 bases spanning the gap. The V gene's germline CDR1 is MNHEY and CDR2 SVGAGI.

The chain links TRBV6-5 to TRBJ2-7; 8 bases fit TRBD2. Germline CDR1 is MNHEY and CDR2 is SVGAGI. Unmatched junction bases numbered 2, after V lost 0 bases and J lost 7 bases. The CDR3 runs to 13 residues. CDR3 in amino acids: CASSYSAGGEQYV. CDR3 DNA sequence: TGTGCCAGCAGTTACTCGGCGGGAGGAGAGCAGTACGTC.

The rearrangement uses TRBV27 and TRBJ1-4; 9 bases line up with TRBD1. J gave up 6 bases and V 3 bases, and 5 bases lay outside the gene matches. From germline, CDR1 is MNHEY and CDR2 SMNVEV (reference sequence). The CDR3 is 15 residues long. CDR3 DNA sequence: TGTGCCAGCAGTTTCCTCCGGGACAGGGATGAAAAACTGTTTTTT. Translation gives CASSFLRDRDEKLFF.

This rearrangement joins TRBV4-2 to TRBJ2-7; maybe TRBD1 (6 bases). Trimming pared 0 bases from V and 6 bases from J, leaving 15 bases between. The CDR3 is made up of 15 amino acids. CDR1 is LGHNA, CDR2 YNFKEQ, per germline. CDR3 sequence: CASSQDGTGSGEQYF. In DNA, the CDR3 is TGTGCCAGCAGCCAAGATGGCACAGGGTCCGGCGAGCAGTACTTC.

Note on this clone: A junction boundary mismatches the germline segment, possibly from a read error. The chain employs TRBV7-7 and TRBJ2-2; perhaps TRBD2 as D (6 bases). Germline values: CDR1 SSHAT, CDR2 FNYEAQ (reference sequence). The CDR3 spans 15 residues. CDR3 amino acids: CASSPTRANTGELFF. The CDR3 bases are TGTGCTAGCAGCCCGACTAGGGCAAACACCGGGGAGCTGTTTTTT.

V gene TRBV6-5 combines with J gene TRBJ1-2, with 8 nucleotides matching TRBD1. The V and J ends lost 2 bases and 1 base, in that order; junction bases with no gene match: 0. This CDR3 has 14 amino acids. Looked up from germline, CDR1 is MNHEY and CDR2 is SVGAGI. CDR3 DNA: TGTGCCAGCAGTTACGACAGGGGTAACTATGGCTACACCTTC. It is translated as CASSYDRGNYGYTF.